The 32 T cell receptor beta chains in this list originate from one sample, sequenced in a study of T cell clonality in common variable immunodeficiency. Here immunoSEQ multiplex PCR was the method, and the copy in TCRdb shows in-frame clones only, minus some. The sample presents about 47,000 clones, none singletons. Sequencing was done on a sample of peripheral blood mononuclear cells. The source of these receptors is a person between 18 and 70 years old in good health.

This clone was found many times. Partial CDR3 DNA: TGTGCCAGCAGCCCAATAGCGGGGCAACAAGAGACC. Translating gives CASSPIAGQQET. The entire CDR3 sequence reads CASSPIAGQQETQYF. The chain uses TRBV7-6 and TRBJ2-5, with 8 nucleotides matching TRBD2. Sequencing ends 3 residues short of the CDR3 end; the germline J gene provides the rest. V was pared by 5 bases and J by 2 bases, with 7 bases of the junction left unmatched. CDR3 length: 15 residues. Looked up from germline, CDR1 is SGHVS and CDR2 is FNYEAQ.

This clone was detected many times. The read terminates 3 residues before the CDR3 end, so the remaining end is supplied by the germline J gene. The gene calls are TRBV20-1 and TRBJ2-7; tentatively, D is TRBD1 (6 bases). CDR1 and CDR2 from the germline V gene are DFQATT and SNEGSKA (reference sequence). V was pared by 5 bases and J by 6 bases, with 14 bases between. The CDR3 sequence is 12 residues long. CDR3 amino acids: CSAWDTRGEQYF. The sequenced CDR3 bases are TGCAGTGCTTGGGACACAAGAGGCGAG.

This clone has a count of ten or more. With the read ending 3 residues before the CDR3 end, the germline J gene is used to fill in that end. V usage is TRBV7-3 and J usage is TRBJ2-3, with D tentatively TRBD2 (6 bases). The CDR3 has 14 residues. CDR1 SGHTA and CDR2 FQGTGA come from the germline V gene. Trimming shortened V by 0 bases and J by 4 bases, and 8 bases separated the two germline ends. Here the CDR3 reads CASSLTGGADTQYF. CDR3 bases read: TGTGCCAGCAGCTTAACGGGGGGTGCAGATACG.

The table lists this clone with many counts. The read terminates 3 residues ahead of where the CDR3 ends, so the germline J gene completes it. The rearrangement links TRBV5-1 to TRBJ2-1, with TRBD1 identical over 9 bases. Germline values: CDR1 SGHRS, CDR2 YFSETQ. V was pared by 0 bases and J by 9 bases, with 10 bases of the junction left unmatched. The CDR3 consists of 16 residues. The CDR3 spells CASSLVWDRVGSEQFF. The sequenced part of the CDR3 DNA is TGCGCCAGCAGCTTGGTTTGGGACAGGGTGGGATCTGAG.

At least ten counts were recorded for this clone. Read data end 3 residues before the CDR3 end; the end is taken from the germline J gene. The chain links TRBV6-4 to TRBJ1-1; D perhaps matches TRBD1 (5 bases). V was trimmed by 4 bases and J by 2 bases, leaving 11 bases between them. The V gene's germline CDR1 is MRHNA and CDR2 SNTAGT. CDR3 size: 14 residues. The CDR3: CASSVTGDNTEAFF. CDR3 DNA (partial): TGTGCCAGCAGTGTTACAGGAGATAACACTGAA.

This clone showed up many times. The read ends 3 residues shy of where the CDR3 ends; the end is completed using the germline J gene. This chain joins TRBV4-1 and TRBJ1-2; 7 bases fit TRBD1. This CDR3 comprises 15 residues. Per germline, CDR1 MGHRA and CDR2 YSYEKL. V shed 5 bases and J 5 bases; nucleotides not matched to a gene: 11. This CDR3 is CASSSPTTGKYGYTF. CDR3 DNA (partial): TGCGCCAGCAGCTCCCCAACGACAGGGAAATATGGC.

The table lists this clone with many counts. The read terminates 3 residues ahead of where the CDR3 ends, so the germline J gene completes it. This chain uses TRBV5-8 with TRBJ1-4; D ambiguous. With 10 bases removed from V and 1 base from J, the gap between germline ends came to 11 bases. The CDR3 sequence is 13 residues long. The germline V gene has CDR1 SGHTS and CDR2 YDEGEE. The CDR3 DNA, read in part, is TGTGCCGGCCCCAGGAGAACTAATGAAAAA. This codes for CAGPRRTNEK. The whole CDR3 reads CAGPRRTNEKLFF.

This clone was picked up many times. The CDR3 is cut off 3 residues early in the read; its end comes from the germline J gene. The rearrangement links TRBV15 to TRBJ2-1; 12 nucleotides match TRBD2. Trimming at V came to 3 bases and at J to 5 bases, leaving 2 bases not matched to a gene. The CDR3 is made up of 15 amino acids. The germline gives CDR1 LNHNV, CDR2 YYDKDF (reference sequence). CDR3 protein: CATSRTSGGHNEQFF. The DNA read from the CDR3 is TGTGCCACCAGCAGGACTAGCGGGGGTCACAATGAG.

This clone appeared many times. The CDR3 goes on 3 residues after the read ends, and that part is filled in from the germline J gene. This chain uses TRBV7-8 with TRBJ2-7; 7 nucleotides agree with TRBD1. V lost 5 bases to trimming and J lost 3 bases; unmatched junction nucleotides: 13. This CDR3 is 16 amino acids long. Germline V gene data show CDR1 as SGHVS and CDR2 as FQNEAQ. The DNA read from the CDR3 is TGTGCCAGCAGCACCTACCCAGGGGGAGATGGCTACGAG. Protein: CASSTYPGGDGYE. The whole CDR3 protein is CASSTYPGGDGYEQYF.

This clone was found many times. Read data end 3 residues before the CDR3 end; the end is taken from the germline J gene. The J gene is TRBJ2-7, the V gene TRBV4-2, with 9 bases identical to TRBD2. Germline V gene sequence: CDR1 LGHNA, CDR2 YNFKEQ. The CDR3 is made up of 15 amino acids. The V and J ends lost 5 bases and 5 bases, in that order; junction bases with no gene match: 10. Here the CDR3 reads CASSTESGRNDEQYF. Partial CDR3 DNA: TGTGCCAGCAGCACGGAGAGCGGGAGGAACGACGAG.

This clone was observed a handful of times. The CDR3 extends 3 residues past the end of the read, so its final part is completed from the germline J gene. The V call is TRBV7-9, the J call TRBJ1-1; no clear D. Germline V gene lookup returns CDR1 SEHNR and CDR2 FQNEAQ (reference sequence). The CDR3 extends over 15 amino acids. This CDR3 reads CASSLRSGGRVEAFF. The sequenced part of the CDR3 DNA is TGTGCCAGCAGCTTAAGGAGCGGCGGGCGGGTGGAA.

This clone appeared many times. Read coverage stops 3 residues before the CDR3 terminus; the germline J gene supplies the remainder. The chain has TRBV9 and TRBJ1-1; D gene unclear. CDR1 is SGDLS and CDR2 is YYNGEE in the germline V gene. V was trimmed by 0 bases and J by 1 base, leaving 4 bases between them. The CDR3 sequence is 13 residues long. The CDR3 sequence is CASSVGANTEAFF. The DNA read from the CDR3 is TGTGCCAGCAGCGTAGGGGCGAACACTGAA.

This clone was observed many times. This chain's CDR3 is CASSRDGGSGNTIYF. The CDR3 DNA, read in part, is TGCGCCAGCAGCCGCGACGGCGGCTCTGGAAACACC. J is TRBJ1-3 and V is TRBV5-1, with no clear D. The observed sequence ends 3 residues before the CDR3 terminus, with the missing tail filled in from the germline J gene. V was trimmed by 4 bases and J by 0 bases, leaving 11 bases between them. CDR3 size: 15 residues. The germline gives CDR1 SGHRS, CDR2 YFSETQ.

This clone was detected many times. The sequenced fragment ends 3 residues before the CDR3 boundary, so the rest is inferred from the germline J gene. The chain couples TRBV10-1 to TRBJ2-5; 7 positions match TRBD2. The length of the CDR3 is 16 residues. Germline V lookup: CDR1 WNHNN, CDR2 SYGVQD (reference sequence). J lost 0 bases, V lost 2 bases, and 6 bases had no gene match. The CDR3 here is CASSEHQAGDQETQYF. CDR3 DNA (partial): TGCGCCAGCAGTGAGCATCAGGCGGGGGACCAAGAGACC.

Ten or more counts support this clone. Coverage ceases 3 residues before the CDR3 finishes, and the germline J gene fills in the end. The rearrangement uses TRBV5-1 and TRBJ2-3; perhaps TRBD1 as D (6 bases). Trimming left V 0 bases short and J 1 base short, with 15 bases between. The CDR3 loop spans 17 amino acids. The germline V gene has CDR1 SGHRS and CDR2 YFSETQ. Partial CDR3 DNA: TGCGCCAGCAGCTTGGGGGGGCTCGTACCTGGCACAGATACG. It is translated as CASSLGGLVPGTDT. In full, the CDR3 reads CASSLGGLVPGTDTQYF.

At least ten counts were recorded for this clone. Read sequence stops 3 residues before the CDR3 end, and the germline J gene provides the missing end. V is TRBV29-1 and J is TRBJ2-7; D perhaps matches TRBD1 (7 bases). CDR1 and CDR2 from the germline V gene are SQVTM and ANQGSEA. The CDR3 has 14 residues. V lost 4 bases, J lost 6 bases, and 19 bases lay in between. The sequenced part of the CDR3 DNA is TGCAGCGTTGCCGGTAAGACAGGGACTGCCGAG. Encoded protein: CSVAGKTGTAE. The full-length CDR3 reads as CSVAGKTGTAEQYF.

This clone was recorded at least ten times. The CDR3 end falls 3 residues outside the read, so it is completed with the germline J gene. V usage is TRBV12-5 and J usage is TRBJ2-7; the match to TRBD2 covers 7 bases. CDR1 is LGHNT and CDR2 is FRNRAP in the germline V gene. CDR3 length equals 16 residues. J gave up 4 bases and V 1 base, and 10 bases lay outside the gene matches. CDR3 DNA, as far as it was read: TGTGCTAGTGGTTTGGGACCCGTGGCGGGGGTTTACGAG. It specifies CASGLGPVAGVYE. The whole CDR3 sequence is CASGLGPVAGVYEQYF.

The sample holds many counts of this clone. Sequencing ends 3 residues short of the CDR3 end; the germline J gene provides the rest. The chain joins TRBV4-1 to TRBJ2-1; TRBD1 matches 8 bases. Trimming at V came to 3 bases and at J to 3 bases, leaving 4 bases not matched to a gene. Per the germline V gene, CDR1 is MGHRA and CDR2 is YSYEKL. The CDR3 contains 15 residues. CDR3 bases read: TGCGCCAGCAGCCAGGACAGGGTGTTCTACAATGAG. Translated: CASSQDRVFYNE. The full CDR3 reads CASSQDRVFYNEQFF.

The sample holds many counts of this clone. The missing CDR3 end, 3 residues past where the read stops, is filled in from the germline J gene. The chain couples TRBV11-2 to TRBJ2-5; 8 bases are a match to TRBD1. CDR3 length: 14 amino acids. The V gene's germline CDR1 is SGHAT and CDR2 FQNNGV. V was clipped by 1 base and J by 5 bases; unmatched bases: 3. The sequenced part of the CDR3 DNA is TGTGCCAGCAGCTTAGCAGGGGGCGATGAGACC. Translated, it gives CASSLAGGDET. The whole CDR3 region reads CASSLAGGDETQYF.

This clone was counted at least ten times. Incomplete CDR3 DNA: TGTGCCAGCAGCCTAAGAGGACAGGGAAGGTACGAG. It encodes CASSLRGQGRYE. The whole CDR3 protein is CASSLRGQGRYEQYF. The chain links TRBV11-2 to TRBJ2-7; 8 positions agree with TRBD1. The read is 3 residues too short to cover the CDR3 end, so that end is filled in from the germline J gene. Germline-derived CDR1 and CDR2 are SGHAT and FQNNGV. The CDR3 spans 15 residues. Trimming cost V 5 bases and J 4 bases; bases outside gene matches: 10.

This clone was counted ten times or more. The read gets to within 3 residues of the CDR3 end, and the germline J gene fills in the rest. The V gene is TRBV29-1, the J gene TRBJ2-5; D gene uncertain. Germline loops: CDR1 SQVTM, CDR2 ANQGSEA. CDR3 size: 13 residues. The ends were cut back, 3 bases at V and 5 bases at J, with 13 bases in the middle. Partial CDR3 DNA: TGCAGCGTTGATTTAGGCCTAGATGAGACC. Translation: CSVDLGLDET. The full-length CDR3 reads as CSVDLGLDETQYF.

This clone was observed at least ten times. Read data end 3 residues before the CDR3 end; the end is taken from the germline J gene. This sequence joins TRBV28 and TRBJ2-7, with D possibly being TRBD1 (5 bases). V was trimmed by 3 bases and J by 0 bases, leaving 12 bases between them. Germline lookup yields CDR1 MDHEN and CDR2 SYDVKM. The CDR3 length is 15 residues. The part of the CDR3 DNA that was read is TGTGCCAGCAGTTTTTCAGGGTCCTCCTCCTACGAG. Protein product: CASSFSGSSSYE. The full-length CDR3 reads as CASSFSGSSSYEQYF.

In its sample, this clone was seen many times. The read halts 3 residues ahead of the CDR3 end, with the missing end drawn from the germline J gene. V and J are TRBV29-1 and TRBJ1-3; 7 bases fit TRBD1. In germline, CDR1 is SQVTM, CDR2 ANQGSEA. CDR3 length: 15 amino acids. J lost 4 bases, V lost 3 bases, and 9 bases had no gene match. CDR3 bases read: TGCAGCGTTGAGATCAGGGGGACGGCCGGAAACACC. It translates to CSVEIRGTAGNT. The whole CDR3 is CSVEIRGTAGNTIYF.

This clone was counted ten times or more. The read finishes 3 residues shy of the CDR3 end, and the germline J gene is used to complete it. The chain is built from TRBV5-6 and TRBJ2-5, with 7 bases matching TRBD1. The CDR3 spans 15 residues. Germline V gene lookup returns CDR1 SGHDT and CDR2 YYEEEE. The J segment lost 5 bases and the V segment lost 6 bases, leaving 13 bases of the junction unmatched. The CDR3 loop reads CASTRGNTDRETQYF. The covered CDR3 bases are TGTGCCAGCACCAGGGGGAATACCGATCGGGAGACC.

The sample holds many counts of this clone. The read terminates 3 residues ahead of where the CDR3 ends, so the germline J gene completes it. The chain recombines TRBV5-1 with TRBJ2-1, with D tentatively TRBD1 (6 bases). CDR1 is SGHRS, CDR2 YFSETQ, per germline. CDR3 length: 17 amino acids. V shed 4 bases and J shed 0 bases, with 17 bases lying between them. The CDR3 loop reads CASSPGHVLSSYNEQFF. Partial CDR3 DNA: TGCGCCAGCAGCCCGGGACACGTCTTGAGCTCCTACAATGAG.

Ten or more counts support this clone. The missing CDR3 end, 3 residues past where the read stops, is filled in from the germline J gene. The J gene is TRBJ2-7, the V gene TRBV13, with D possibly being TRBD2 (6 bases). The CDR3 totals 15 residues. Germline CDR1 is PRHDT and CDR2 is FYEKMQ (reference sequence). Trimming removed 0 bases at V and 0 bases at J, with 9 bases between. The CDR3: CASSLGAGNSYEQYF. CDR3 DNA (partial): TGTGCCAGCAGCTTAGGGGCGGGGAACTCCTACGAG.

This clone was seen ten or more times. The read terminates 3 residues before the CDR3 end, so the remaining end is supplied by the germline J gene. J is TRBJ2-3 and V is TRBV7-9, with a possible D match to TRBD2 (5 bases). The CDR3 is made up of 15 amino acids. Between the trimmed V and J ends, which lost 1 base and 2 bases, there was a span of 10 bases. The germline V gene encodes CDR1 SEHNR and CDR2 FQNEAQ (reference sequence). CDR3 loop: CASSLEGRVTDTQYF. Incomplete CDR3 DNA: TGTGCCAGCAGCTTAGAAGGGCGGGTCACAGATACG.

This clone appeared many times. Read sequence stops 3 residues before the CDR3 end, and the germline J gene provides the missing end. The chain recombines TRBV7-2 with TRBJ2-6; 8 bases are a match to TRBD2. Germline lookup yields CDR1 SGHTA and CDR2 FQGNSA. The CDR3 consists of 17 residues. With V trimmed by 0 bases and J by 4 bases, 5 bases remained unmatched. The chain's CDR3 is CASSLARGGYGANVLTF. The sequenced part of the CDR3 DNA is TGTGCCAGCAGCTTAGCCCGGGGGGGATACGGGGCCAACGTC.

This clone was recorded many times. The CDR3 sequence is CASSLSSGLDTQYF. The sequenced CDR3 bases are TGTGCCAGCAGCTTATCTAGCGGGTTGGATACG. The rearrangement links TRBV7-8 to TRBJ2-3, with 8 bases that match TRBD2. The read ends 3 residues early relative to the CDR3; the germline J gene fills the gap. Germline CDR1 SGHVS, CDR2 FQNEAQ. With 2 bases clipped from V and 6 bases from J, the junction kept 4 bases outside the gene matches. CDR3 length: 14 residues.

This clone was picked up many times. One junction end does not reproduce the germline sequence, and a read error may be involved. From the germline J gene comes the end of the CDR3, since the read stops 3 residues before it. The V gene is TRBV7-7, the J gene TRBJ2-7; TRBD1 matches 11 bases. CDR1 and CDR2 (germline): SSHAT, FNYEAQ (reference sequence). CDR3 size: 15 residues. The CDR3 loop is CASSLGQGAGYEQYF. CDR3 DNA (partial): TGTGCTAGCAGCTTAGGACAGGGGGCAGGCTACGAG.

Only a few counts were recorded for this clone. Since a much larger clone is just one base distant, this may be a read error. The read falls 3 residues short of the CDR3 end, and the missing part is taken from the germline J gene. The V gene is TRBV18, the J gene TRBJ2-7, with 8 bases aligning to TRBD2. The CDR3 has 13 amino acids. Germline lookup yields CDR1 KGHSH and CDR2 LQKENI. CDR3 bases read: TGTGTCAGCTCACCGGGAGGGGGCTACGAG. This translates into CVSSPGGGYE. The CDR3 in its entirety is CVSSPGGGYEQYF.

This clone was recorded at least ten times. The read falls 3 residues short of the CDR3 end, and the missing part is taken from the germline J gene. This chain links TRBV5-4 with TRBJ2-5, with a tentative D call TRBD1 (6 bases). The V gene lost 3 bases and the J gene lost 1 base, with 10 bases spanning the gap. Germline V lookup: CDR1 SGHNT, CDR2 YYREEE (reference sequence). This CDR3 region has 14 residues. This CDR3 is CASSYKTGQETQYF. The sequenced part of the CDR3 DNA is TGTGCCAGCAGCTACAAGACAGGCCAAGAGACC. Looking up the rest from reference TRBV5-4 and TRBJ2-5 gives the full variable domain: ETGVTQSPTHLIKTRGQQVTLRCSSQSGHNTVSWYQQALGQGPQFIFQYYREEENGRGNFPPRFSGLQFPNYSSELNVNALELDDSALYLCASSYKTGQETQYFGPGTRLLVL.